This T cell receptor beta chain originates from a study of response to subunit inactivated influenza vaccine. This clonotype was recorded many times. The antigen remains unidentified. Trimming left V 6 bases short and J 1 base short, with 19 bases between. Germline assignment: CDR1 MNHNS and CDR2 SASEGT. The CDR3 contains 18 residues. TCRdb re-called the RT-PCR reads with MiXCR, one entry per CDR3 protein. In the table there are 400,000 to 550,000 distinct CDR3 sequences, 25% of which are singletons. Study-wide results and caveats: Few new T cells, the authors suggested, are recruited by each seasonal influenza vaccination.

The sequence derives from a man aged 50 to 59 who received an inactivated influenza vaccine. The sequences come from CD4+ T cells sorted from PBMCs, collected more than 4 days after vaccination. The genes are TRBV6-1 and TRBJ2-6; TRBD1 might be the D (6 bases). CDR3 sequence reads: CASRRHRATGSGANVLTF. The CDR3 bases are TGTGCCAGCAGAAGACACCGGGCCACAGGGTCTGGGGCCAACGTCCTGACTTTC.